These T cell receptor beta chains were read from a single sample in a study of technical replicates of blood from several donors. Sequencing was performed with immunoSEQ multiplex PCR; in TCRdb, only in-frame clones are kept and a portion is missing. The sample includes around 79,000 clones, around 94% seen only once; the top ten take roughly 0.4%. The sequencing sample was made of T cells isolated from PBMCs. The receptors originated from a human donor in good health. Each CDR3 is given with its conserved first and last residue. Fields, in order: D gene, CDR3 length, V gene, J gene, clone size, CDR3 DNA, CDR3 protein. A D gene is named only where the DNA matches it firmly. Rows give clone size only sometimes, using once, few, many, or a class for an expanded clone.

d_gene: TRBD1
len: 15
v_gene: TRBV28
j_gene: TRBJ1-5
abundance: NA
CDR3nt: TGTGCCAGCAGTGCAACAGGGGGCGACTATCAGCCCCAGCATTTT
CDR3aa: CASSATGGDYQPQHF

d_gene: NA
len: 15
v_gene: TRBV19
j_gene: TRBJ2-5
abundance: once
CDR3nt: TGTGCCAGTAGTATTATGCGGCAGAATCAAGAGACCCAGTACTTC
CDR3aa: CASSIMRQNQETQYF

d_gene: NA
len: 16
v_gene: TRBV29-1
j_gene: TRBJ1-4
abundance: NA
CDR3nt: TGCAGCGCTAGCCAGTTACAGGGAGCAACTAATGAAAAACTGTTTTTT
CDR3aa: CSASQLQGATNEKLFF

d_gene: TRBD2
len: 17
v_gene: TRBV4-1
j_gene: TRBJ2-3
abundance: NA
CDR3nt: TGCGCCAGCAGCCAAGCAGGCGGGAGGGCCATAACAGATACGCAGTATTTT
CDR3aa: CASSQAGGRAITDTQYF

d_gene: TRBD1
len: 14
v_gene: TRBV19
j_gene: TRBJ1-1
abundance: NA
CDR3nt: TGTGCCAGTAGTATCGGACAGGTAAACACTGAAGCTTTCTTT
CDR3aa: CASSIGQVNTEAFF

d_gene: NA
len: 13
v_gene: TRBV27
j_gene: TRBJ1-5
abundance: once
CDR3nt: TGTGCCAGCAGTGGCCATGAGGAGCAGCCCCAGCATTTT
CDR3aa: CASSGHEEQPQHF

d_gene: NA
len: 15
v_gene: TRBV28
j_gene: TRBJ2-1
abundance: NA
CDR3nt: TGTGCCAGCAGCTCCTCAACATGGTCCTACAATGAGCAGTTCTTC
CDR3aa: CASSSSTWSYNEQFF

d_gene: NA
len: 15
v_gene: TRBV4-2
j_gene: TRBJ2-2
abundance: NA
CDR3nt: TGTGCCAGCAGCCAAGTGTTAAGCCTCCCCGGGGAGCTGTTTTTT
CDR3aa: CASSQVLSLPGELFF

d_gene: NA
len: 13
v_gene: TRBV6-5
j_gene: TRBJ1-5
abundance: NA
CDR3nt: TGTGCCAGCAGTTACTCCGGGACTCGGCCCCAGCATTTT
CDR3aa: CASSYSGTRPQHF

d_gene: NA
len: 13
v_gene: TRBV7-8
j_gene: TRBJ2-7
abundance: few
CDR3nt: TGTGCCAGCAGCTTAGGGCCCGACTACGAGCAGTACTTC
CDR3aa: CASSLGPDYEQYF

d_gene: NA
len: 15
v_gene: TRBV27
j_gene: TRBJ2-7
abundance: NA
CDR3nt: TGTGCCAGCATTTGGCTCCCCGGGACAACCTACGAGCAGTACTTC
CDR3aa: CASIWLPGTTYEQYF

d_gene: NA
len: 18
v_gene: TRBV28
j_gene: TRBJ2-1
abundance: NA
CDR3nt: TGTGCCAGCAAGTACGTAGGTCGCACTAGGGCCTCCTACAATGAGCAGTTCTTC
CDR3aa: CASKYVGRTRASYNEQFF

d_gene: NA
len: 15
v_gene: TRBV6-5
j_gene: TRBJ2-1
abundance: NA
CDR3nt: TGTGCCAGCAGTTACTCATGGCAGGGCTTGTACGAGCAGTTCTTC
CDR3aa: CASSYSWQGLYEQFF

d_gene: NA
len: 15
v_gene: TRBV7-2
j_gene: TRBJ2-7
abundance: NA
CDR3nt: TGTGCCAGCAGGACTGGTCAGGGTGAAAGTAACGAGCAGTACTTC
CDR3aa: CASRTGQGESNEQYF

d_gene: NA
len: 19
v_gene: TRBV5-1
j_gene: TRBJ2-5
abundance: few
CDR3nt: TGCGCCAGCAGCTCCCTCCGGGGGAACGTTAAGCGCGGAGAAGAGACCCAGTACTTC
CDR3aa: CASSSLRGNVKRGEETQYF

d_gene: TRBD2
len: 14
v_gene: TRBV14
j_gene: TRBJ2-7
abundance: NA
CDR3nt: TGTGCCAGCAGCCAAGAGTGGGACTATTACGAGCAGTACTTC
CDR3aa: CASSQEWDYYEQYF

d_gene: TRBD2
len: 16
v_gene: TRBV7-8
j_gene: TRBJ2-3
abundance: NA
CDR3nt: TGTGCCAGCAGCTACAGAGCGGGAGGGGCAACAGATACGCAGTATTTT
CDR3aa: CASSYRAGGATDTQYF

d_gene: NA
len: 15
v_gene: TRBV2
j_gene: TRBJ1-2
abundance: NA
CDR3nt: TGTGCCAGCAGCGATGACAGTGTGGCATTACGTGGCTACACCTTC
CDR3aa: CASSDDSVALRGYTF

d_gene: TRBD1
len: 15
v_gene: TRBV6-6
j_gene: TRBJ1-1
abundance: NA
CDR3nt: TGTGCCAGCAGTTTACAGGGGTTAATGAACACTGAAGCTTTCTTT
CDR3aa: CASSLQGLMNTEAFF

d_gene: NA
len: 15
v_gene: TRBV5-1
j_gene: TRBJ1-1
abundance: NA
CDR3nt: TGCGCCAGCAGCTTGCAATCAGGGATGGGCACTGAAGCTTTCTTT
CDR3aa: CASSLQSGMGTEAFF

d_gene: NA
len: 14
v_gene: TRBV5-6
j_gene: TRBJ2-1
abundance: once
CDR3nt: TGTGCCAGCAGCTTGGGGCTTACCTACAATGAGCAGTTCTTC
CDR3aa: CASSLGLTYNEQFF

d_gene: NA
len: 13
v_gene: TRBV30
j_gene: TRBJ1-1
abundance: NA
CDR3nt: TGTGCCTGGGGGCGGAGGCGGGGAACTGAAGCTTTCTTT
CDR3aa: CAWGRRRGTEAFF